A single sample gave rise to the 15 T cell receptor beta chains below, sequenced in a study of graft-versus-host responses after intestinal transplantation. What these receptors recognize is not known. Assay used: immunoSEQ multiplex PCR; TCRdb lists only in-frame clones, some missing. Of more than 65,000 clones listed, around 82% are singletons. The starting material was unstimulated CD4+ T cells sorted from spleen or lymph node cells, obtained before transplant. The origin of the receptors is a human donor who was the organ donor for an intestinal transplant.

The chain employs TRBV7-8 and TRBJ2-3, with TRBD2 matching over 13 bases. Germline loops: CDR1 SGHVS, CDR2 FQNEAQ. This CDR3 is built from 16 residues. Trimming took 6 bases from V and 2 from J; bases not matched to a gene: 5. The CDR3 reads CASRGLAGANTDTQYF. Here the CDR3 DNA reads TGTGCCAGCAGAGGACTAGCGGGGGCAAACACAGATACGCAGTATTTT.

In DNA form, the CDR3 reads TGTGCCAGCAGTGATCTGGACAGCGCTGCAACTAATGAAAAACTGTTTTTT. It is translated as CASSDLDSAATNEKLFF. This chain links TRBV28 with TRBJ1-4; D might be TRBD1 (6 bases). The CDR3 length is 17 residues. Germline V gene sequence: CDR1 MDHEN, CDR2 SYDVKM. Trimming pared 5 bases from V and 0 bases from J, leaving 16 bases between.

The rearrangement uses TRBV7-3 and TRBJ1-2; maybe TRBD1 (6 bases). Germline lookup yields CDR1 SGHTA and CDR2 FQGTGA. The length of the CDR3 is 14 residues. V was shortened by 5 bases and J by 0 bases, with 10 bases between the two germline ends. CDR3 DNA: TGTGCCAGCAGCGAGTGGACAGCTAACTATGGCTACACCTTC. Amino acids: CASSEWTANYGYTF.

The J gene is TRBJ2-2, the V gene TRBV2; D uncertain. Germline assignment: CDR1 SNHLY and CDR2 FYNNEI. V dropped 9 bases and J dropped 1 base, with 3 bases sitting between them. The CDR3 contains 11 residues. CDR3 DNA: TGTGCCAGTCAGAACACCGGGGAGCTGTTTTTT. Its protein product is CASQNTGELFF.

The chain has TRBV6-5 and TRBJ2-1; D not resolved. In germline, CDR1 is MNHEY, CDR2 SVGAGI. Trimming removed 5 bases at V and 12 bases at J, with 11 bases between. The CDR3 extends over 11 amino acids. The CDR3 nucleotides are TGTGCCAGCAGTCACGGTCCTGGGCAGTTCTTC. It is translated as CASSHGPGQFF.

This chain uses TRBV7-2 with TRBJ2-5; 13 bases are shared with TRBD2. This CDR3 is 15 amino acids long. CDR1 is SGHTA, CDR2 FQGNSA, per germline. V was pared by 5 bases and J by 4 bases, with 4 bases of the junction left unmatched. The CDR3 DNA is TGTGCCAGCAGCGGACTAGCGGGGGTAGGAGAGACCCAGTACTTC. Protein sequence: CASSGLAGVGETQYF.

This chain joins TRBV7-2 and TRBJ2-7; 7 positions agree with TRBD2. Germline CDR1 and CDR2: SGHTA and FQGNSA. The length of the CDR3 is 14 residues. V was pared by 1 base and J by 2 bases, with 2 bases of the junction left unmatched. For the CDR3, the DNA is TGTGCCAGCAGCTTAGGAGCGGGGCCCTACGAGCAGTACGTC. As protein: CASSLGAGPYEQYV.

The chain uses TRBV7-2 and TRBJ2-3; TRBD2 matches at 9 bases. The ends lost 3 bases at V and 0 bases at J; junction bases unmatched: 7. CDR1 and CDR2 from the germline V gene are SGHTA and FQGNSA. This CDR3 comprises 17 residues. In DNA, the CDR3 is TGTGCCAGCAGCTTTAGGAGCGGGGGGCCTAGCACAGATACGCAGTATTTT. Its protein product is CASSFRSGGPSTDTQYF.

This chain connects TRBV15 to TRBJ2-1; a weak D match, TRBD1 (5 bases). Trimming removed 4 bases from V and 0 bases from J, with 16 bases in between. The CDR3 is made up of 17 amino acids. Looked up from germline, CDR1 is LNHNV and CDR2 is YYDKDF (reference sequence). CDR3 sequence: CATSKGLGVDSYNEQFF. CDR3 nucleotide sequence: TGTGCCACCAGCAAGGGGCTAGGGGTTGACTCCTACAATGAGCAGTTCTTC.

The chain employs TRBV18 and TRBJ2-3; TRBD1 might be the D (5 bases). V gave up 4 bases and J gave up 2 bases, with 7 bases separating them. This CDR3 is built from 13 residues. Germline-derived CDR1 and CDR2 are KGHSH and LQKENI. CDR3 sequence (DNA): TGTGCCAGCTCACGACAGTCCACAGATACGCAGTATTTT. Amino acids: CASSRQSTDTQYF.

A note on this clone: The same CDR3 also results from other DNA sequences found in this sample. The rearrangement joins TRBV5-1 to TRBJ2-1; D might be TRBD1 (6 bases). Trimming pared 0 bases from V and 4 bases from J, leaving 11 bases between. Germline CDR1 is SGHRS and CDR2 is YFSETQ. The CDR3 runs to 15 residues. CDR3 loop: CASSLVGGQYNEQFF. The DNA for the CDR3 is TGCGCCAGCAGCTTGGTAGGGGGTCAGTACAATGAGCAGTTCTTC.

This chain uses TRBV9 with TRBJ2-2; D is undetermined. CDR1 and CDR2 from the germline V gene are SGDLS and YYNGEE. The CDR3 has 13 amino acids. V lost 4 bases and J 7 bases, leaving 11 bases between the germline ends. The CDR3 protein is CASSPGPGGELFF. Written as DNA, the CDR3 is TGTGCCAGCAGCCCCGGCCCGGGCGGGGAGCTGTTTTTT. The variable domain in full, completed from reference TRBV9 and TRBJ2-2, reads DSGVTQTPKHLITATGQRVTLRCSPRSGDLSVYWYQQSLDQGLQFLIQYYNGEERAKGNILERFSAQQFPDLHSELNLSSLELGDSALYFCASSPGPGGELFFGEGSRLTVL.

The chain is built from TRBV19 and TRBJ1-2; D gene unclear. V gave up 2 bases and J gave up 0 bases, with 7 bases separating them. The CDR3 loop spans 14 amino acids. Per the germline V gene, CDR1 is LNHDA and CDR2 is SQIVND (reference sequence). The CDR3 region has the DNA TGTGCCAGTAGTATACAGATATCTAACTATGGCTACACCTTC. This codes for CASSIQISNYGYTF. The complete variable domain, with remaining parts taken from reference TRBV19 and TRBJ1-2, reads DGGITQSPKYLFRKEGQNVTLSCEQNLNHDAMYWYRQDPGQGLRLIYYSQIVNDFQKGDIAEGYSVSREKKESFPLTVTSAQKNPTAFYLCASSIQISNYGYTFGSGTRLTVV.

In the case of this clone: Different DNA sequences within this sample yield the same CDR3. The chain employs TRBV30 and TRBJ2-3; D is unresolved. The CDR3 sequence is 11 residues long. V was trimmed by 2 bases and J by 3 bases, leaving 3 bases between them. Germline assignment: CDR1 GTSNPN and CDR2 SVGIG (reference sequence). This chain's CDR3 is CAWSSTDTQYF. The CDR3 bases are TGTGCCTGGAGTTCGACAGATACGCAGTATTTT. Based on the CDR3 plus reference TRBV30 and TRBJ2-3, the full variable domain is SQTIHQWPATLVQPVGSPLSLECTVEGTSNPNLYWYRQAAGRGLQLLFYSVGIGQISSEVPQNLSASRPQDRQFILSSKKLLLSDSGFYLCAWSSTDTQYFGPGTRLTVL.

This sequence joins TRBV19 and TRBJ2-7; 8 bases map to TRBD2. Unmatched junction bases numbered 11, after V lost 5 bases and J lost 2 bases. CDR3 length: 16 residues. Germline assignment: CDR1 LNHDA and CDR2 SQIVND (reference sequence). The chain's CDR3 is CASSARGGSRPYEQYV. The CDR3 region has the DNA TGTGCCAGTAGTGCCCGCGGGGGGTCCCGACCCTACGAGCAGTACGTC.